Sequencing of this T cell receptor (beta chain) was carried out in a study of blood T cell repertoires in COVID-19. Study as a whole: Samples of COVID-19 (acute and convalescent) were obtained from the United States, Italy and Spain. Nucleic acid was either cDNA or gDNA, and it came from T cells, B-cell-depleted T cells, or PBMCs.

The CDR3 has 19 residues. CDR1 and CDR2 from the germline V gene are LNHNV and YYDKDF (reference sequence). Trimming took off 1 base at V and 2 bases at J, with 23 bases between the two ends. Authors' analysis steps: Amplification of reference gene primers provided the estimated nucleated cell counts. The protocol was immunoSEQ multiplex PCR, while the TCRdb copy is restricted to in-frame clones and leaves out a portion. That table supplies the V and J calls and clone size; D and trimming were determined from the DNA. The sample has more than 70,000 clones; about 88% are singletons. This clone was counted between two and nine times.

Sequencing used peripheral blood. The rearrangement links TRBV15 to TRBJ1-1; possible D gene TRBD1, 5 bases. The receptor was isolated from a human donor in a cohort sampled during active COVID-19. The CDR3 protein is CATSRAKGYGYGGNTEAFF. CDR3 in DNA: TGTGCCACCAGCAGAGCTAAAGGGTATGGGTACGGGGGTAACACTGAAGCTTTCTTT.